This record concerns one T cell receptor (beta chain) sequence. Its target is not known. This entry belongs to a study of regulatory T cells in long-lasting Graves disease. This CDR3 is 15 amino acids long. Trimming cost V 3 bases and J 2 bases, with 8 bases left between them. Study-wide results and caveats: Less diverse TCR repertoires were seen in persistent Graves' patients than in newly diagnosed ones. Persistent disease exhibited a predilection for TRBV28, TRBJ1-2 and TRBJ2-5.

With iRepertoire HTBI primers and Arm-PCR of CDR3 regions, TCR beta libraries were built. A single record per CDR3 protein comes from TCRdb applying MiXCR to the multiplex PCR reads. The sample has about 470,000 distinct CDR3 sequences, roughly 20% seen once. Documented time point: persistent/refractory GD, antithyroid drugs over 5 years with positive TRAb. From RNA extracted from PBMCs, the TCR library was made. In this cohort, patients came from an endocrinology department located in Xi'an, China. The sequencing here drew on peripheral blood mononuclear cells (PBMCs), taken when the disease was refractory, from a patient treated with antithyroid drugs. The chain uses TRBV12-3 or TRBV12-4 and TRBJ2-6; the D is unclear. The clonotype was recovered from a female donor with Graves disease. The CDR3 loop reads CASSLWQPGANVLTF. The CDR3 bases are TGTGCCAGCAGTTTGTGGCAGCCTGGGGCCAACGTCCTGACTTTC.